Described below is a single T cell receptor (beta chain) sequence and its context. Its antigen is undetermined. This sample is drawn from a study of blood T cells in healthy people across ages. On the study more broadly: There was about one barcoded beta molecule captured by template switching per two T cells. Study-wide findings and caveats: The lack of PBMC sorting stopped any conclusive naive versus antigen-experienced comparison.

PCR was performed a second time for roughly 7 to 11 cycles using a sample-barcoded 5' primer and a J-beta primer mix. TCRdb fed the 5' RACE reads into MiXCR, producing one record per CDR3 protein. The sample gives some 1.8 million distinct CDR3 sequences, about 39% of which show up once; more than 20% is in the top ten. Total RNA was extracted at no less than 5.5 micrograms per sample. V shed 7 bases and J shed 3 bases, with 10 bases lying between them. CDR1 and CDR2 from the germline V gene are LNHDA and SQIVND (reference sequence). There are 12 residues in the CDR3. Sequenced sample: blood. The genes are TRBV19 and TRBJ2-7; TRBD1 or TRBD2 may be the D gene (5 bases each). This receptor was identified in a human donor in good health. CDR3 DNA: TGTGCCAGTAAGGGACCCCTCTACGAGCAGTACTTC. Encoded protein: CASKGPLYEQYF.